This TCR beta chain was profiled in a study of CD8+CD57+ T cells in acquired aplastic anemia. The CDR3 length is 16 residues. Germline values: CDR1 DFQATT, CDR2 SNEGSKA (reference sequence). This clonotype was counted a single time. A read error may account for a junction end that differs from germline. It was genomic DNA that served as the template for profiling TCR beta VDJ and CDR3. MiXCR was run by TCRdb on the reads, yielding one entry per CDR3 protein. The sample lists about 160,000 distinct CDR3 sequences, 35% to 55% occurring once. Sequenced material: sorted CD4+, CD8+, or CD8+CD57+ T cells (not recorded which) from PBMCs. The source of this sequence is a human donor in good health. The J gene is TRBJ2-1, the V gene TRBV20-1; TRBD2 aligns across 7 bases. The CDR3 sequence: CSARDWLADAYDEQFF. For the CDR3, the DNA is TGCAGCGCTAGAGATTGGCTAGCGGACGCCTACGATGAGCAGTTCTTC.